This entry lists 26 T cell receptor delta chains sequenced from one sample in a study of Vδ1+ human thymocytes. General study points: Thymic TRG and TRD repertoires appeared highly polyclonal.

The template was reverse-transcribed extracted RNA. CDR3 amplicons came from multiplex PCR with pooled V-gene forward and constant-region reverse primers. TCRdb redid clone calling on the multiplex PCR reads using CATT. The table lists around 60,000 delta-chain clones, about 15% of them singletons. Antigens for these TCRs are unknown. The specimen sequenced was Vdelta1+ gamma-delta thymocytes from the thymus. Subset indicated: FACS-sorted CD3+ TCRalphabeta- TCRVdelta1+ TCRVdelta2- thymocytes. These receptors were collected from a girl under three years old who had congenital heart surgery.

V usage is TRDV1 and J usage is TRDJ1; either TRDD2 or TRDD3 may supply D (6 bases each). Trimming took 4 bases from V and 0 from J, leaving 42 bases between them. CDR1 TSWWSYY and CDR2 QGS come from the germline V gene. The CDR3 runs to 25 residues. The DNA of the CDR3 is TGTGCTCTTGGGGCCCGAACTTCTCCTACAAATGGGGGGGTCACTTGTACTGGCGACACCGATAAACTCATCTTT. Its protein product is CALGARTSPTNGGVTCTGDTDKLIF.

The rearrangement uses TRDV1 and TRDJ1; 13 nucleotides match TRDD3. Germline assignment: CDR1 TSWWSYY and CDR2 QGS. This CDR3 contains 27 residues. V gave up 7 bases and J gave up 0 bases; unmatched junction bases: 38. The CDR3 DNA is TGTGCTCTTGAGCTATACCTACCTGCTACTGGGGGATACGCGAGGCTAAAGGCACAACCGTACACCGATAAACTCATCTTT. Translating gives CALELYLPATGGYARLKAQPYTDKLIF.

This chain joins TRDV1 and TRDJ1; D possibly corresponds to TRDD3 (9 bases). Germline CDR1 reads TSWWSYY; CDR2 reads QGS. The CDR3 contains 22 residues. The V end was cut by 2 bases, the J end by 0 bases, with 31 bases between. CDR3 protein: CALGELAFLKEYWGKNTDKLIF. CDR3 nucleotides: TGTGCTCTTGGGGAATTGGCCTTCCTAAAAGAGTACTGGGGGAAAAACACCGATAAACTCATCTTT.

The chain combines TRDV1 with TRDJ1; TRDD2 matches at 9 bases. This CDR3 spans 20 amino acids. V dropped 4 bases and J dropped 1; count of bases not matched to a gene: 19. Germline values: CDR1 TSWWSYY, CDR2 QGS. The CDR3 spells CALGGAFLPPTEFFTDKLIF. DNA of the CDR3: TGTGCTCTTGGGGGGGCCTTCCTACCCCCTACTGAGTTCTTCACCGATAAACTCATCTTT.

This chain connects TRDV1 to TRDJ1; 13 bases fit TRDD3. Germline CDR1 and CDR2: TSWWSYY and QGS. This CDR3 contains 26 residues. With V trimmed by 2 bases and J by 0 bases, 30 bases remained unmatched. The CDR3 nucleotides are TGTGCTCTTGGGGAAGGGGTCCCCTCAACCTACCTCTTTACTGGGGGATACGGCCTCAACACCGATAAACTCATCTTT. Amino acid sequence: CALGEGVPSTYLFTGGYGLNTDKLIF.

The chain uses TRDV1 and TRDJ1, with D possibly TRDD3 on 7 matching bases. Deletions cut 4 bases from V and 2 bases from J, with 32 bases between. Germline values: CDR1 TSWWSYY, CDR2 QGS. This CDR3 is built from 21 residues. The CDR3, as DNA: TGTGCTCTTGGGGTCCTACGTAAAGGCGGTGCTGGGGGCTTAAGAACCGATAAACTCATCTTT. Translation: CALGVLRKGGAGGLRTDKLIF.

This clone was observed a handful of times. The rearrangement joins TRDV1 to TRDJ1, with TRDD3 matching over 8 bases. Trimming took 4 bases from V and 3 from J; bases not matched to a gene: 16. Germline V lookup: CDR1 TSWWSYY, CDR2 QGS. This CDR3 has 18 residues. As DNA, the CDR3 is TGTGCTCTTGGGGTTATCTTCCGCCCGTACTGGGGGCCCGATAAACTCATCTTT. Protein sequence: CALGVIFRPYWGPDKLIF.

V and J are TRDV1 and TRDJ1, with TRDD3 matching over 9 bases. J was trimmed by 6 bases and V by 4 bases; bases with no gene match: 18. The CDR3 totals 18 residues. CDR1 and CDR2 from the germline V gene are TSWWSYY and QGS. The CDR3: CALGGRTSAQYWGNKLIF. CDR3 coding DNA: TGTGCTCTTGGGGGCCGGACTTCCGCTCAATACTGGGGGAATAAACTCATCTTT.

This clone was picked up a small number of times. V usage is TRDV1 and J usage is TRDJ1, with a weak D call TRDD3 (6 bases). Germline lookup yields CDR1 TSWWSYY and CDR2 QGS. The CDR3 has 18 residues. The V gene lost 9 bases and the J gene lost 0 bases, with 26 bases spanning the gap. CDR3 region: CALLDLRKVRGYTDKLIF. The CDR3 DNA reads as TGTGCTCTGCTGGACCTACGTAAAGTAAGGGGATACACCGATAAACTCATCTTT.

The V gene is TRDV1, the J gene TRDJ1; TRDD3 agrees at 10 bases. V shed 2 bases, J shed 3 bases, and the junction held 9 bases outside the gene matches. This CDR3 region has 17 residues. From germline, CDR1 is TSWWSYY and CDR2 QGS. CDR3 in amino acids: CALGEARGGGYPDKLIF. CDR3 in DNA: TGTGCTCTTGGGGAAGCACGAGGTGGGGGATACCCCGATAAACTCATCTTT.

This clone was seen a handful of times. V usage is TRDV1 and J usage is TRDJ1; 8 bases match TRDD3. The V and J ends lost 5 bases and 2 bases, in that order; junction bases with no gene match: 13. Germline CDR1 and CDR2: TSWWSYY and QGS. The CDR3 is 17 amino acids. The DNA of the CDR3 is TGTGCTCTTGGGTTACTTTCTGGGGGAATCGGGACCGATAAACTCATCTTT. It codes for CALGLLSGGIGTDKLIF.

This clone has more than one count but fewer than ten. The V call is TRDV1, the J call TRDJ1; TRDD3 aligns across 11 bases. Germline assignment: CDR1 TSWWSYY and CDR2 QGS. The CDR3 is 13 residues long. With 3 bases clipped from V and 8 bases from J, the junction kept 2 bases outside the gene matches. The DNA for the CDR3 is TGTGCTCTTGGGGATCTGGGGGATACAAAACTCATCTTT. This sequence encodes CALGDLGDTKLIF.

In this sample, this clone turned up a few times. Other DNA sequences in the same sample also yield this CDR3. The J gene is TRDJ2, the V gene TRAV29/DV5; 7 nucleotides match TRDD3. The germline gives CDR1 NSMFDY, CDR2 ISSIKDK. The V gene end was trimmed by 0 bases and the J gene end by 1 base; junction bases not matched to a gene: 18. The length of the CDR3 is 20 residues. The CDR3 protein is CAASDHPFRLGVILTAQLFF. The CDR3 DNA reads as TGTGCAGCAAGCGATCACCCCTTTCGCCTGGGGGTCATTTTGACAGCACAACTCTTCTTT.

The sample holds a few counts of this clone. The V gene is TRDV1, the J gene TRDJ1; 9 bases are a match to TRDD2. J was trimmed by 3 bases and V by 2 bases; bases with no gene match: 7. The CDR3 covers 16 residues. Germline V lookup: CDR1 TSWWSYY, CDR2 QGS. The CDR3 here is CALGEAAFLHSDKLIF. CDR3 nucleotides: TGTGCTCTTGGGGAAGCGGCCTTCCTACACTCCGATAAACTCATCTTT.

The chain carries TRDV1 and TRDJ1; 7 bases agree with TRDD3. This CDR3 spans 20 amino acids. From germline, CDR1 is TSWWSYY and CDR2 QGS. V shed 4 bases and J 3 bases; nucleotides not matched to a gene: 23. The CDR3: CALGVRVPKSHYWGADKLIF. The CDR3 DNA reads TGTGCTCTTGGGGTTCGGGTTCCCAAATCCCACTACTGGGGTGCCGATAAACTCATCTTT.

Relative to its sample, this clone is medium-sized. This CDR3 is also generated by other DNA sequences in the sample. The genes are TRDV2 and TRDJ1; possibly TRDD3 for D (5 bases). Germline V gives CDR1 GEAIGNYY, CDR2 EKD. V was trimmed by 4 bases and J by 3 bases, leaving 14 bases between them. CDR3 length: 14 residues. This CDR3 reads CACDTYWSSDKLIF. The DNA of the CDR3 is TGTGCCTGTGATACGTACTGGTCTTCCGATAAACTCATCTTT.

The rearrangement links TRDV1 to TRDJ1, with D perhaps given as TRDD2 or TRDD3 (9 bases each). The CDR3 is 24 residues long. Germline lookup yields CDR1 TSWWSYY and CDR2 QGS. The V end was cut by 1 base, the J end by 0 bases, with 36 bases between. The chain's CDR3 is CALGERPFLLVGRGIPVYTDKLIF. The CDR3, as DNA: TGTGCTCTTGGGGAACGCCCCTTCCTACTCGTTGGCCGGGGGATACCCGTTTACACCGATAAACTCATCTTT.

The rearrangement joins TRDV1 to TRDJ1; unclear D gene. V lost 5 bases and J 7 bases, leaving 17 bases between the germline ends. This CDR3 has 14 residues. Germline V CDR1 and CDR2: TSWWSYY, QGS. The CDR3: CALGQLQIRGKLIF. CDR3 sequence (DNA): TGTGCTCTTGGGCAGCTACAGATTAGGGGTAAACTCATCTTT.

The V and J genes are TRDV1 and TRDJ1; 13 bases agree with TRDD3. Germline-derived CDR1 and CDR2 are TSWWSYY and QGS. The junction had 15 bases not matched to a gene; V was cut back by 1 base and J by 1 base. The CDR3 extends over 21 amino acids. CDR3: CALGEPPLLTGGYAFTDKLIF. Here the CDR3 DNA reads TGTGCTCTTGGGGAACCCCCCCTTCTTACTGGGGGATACGCTTTCACCGATAAACTCATCTTT.

This clone was detected a few times. This sample also contains other DNA sequences that code for the same CDR3. The gene calls are TRDV1 and TRDJ1; 7 positions match TRDD3. Germline lookup yields CDR1 TSWWSYY and CDR2 QGS. There are 18 residues in the CDR3. J lost 7 bases, V lost 1 base, and 18 bases had no gene match. The CDR3 protein is CALGEQNTGGCRVGKLIF. The CDR3 bases are TGTGCTCTTGGGGAACAGAACACCGGGGGATGTCGGGTCGGTAAACTCATCTTT.

The genes are TRDV1 and TRDJ1; D may be TRDD3 (6 bases). Germline V CDR1 and CDR2: TSWWSYY, QGS. This CDR3 is built from 18 residues. The V end was cut by 0 bases, the J end by 1 base, with 18 bases between. In DNA form, the CDR3 reads TGTGCTCTTGGGGAACTATCTGGGGACAAGCGCTTCACCGATAAACTCATCTTT. It encodes CALGELSGDKRFTDKLIF.

This clone has only a few counts. The chain has TRDV1 and TRDJ1; tentative D call: TRDD2 (8 bases). Germline CDR1 is TSWWSYY and CDR2 is QGS. V was trimmed by 8 bases and J by 3 bases, leaving 31 bases between them. The CDR3 length is 19 residues. Written as DNA, the CDR3 is TGTGCTCTTCAGATCTTCCTACGTGGATACGGGATTTTCTCCGATAAACTCATCTTT. It codes for CALQIFLRGYGIFSDKLIF.

The chain has TRDV1 and TRDJ1; 8 nucleotides line up with TRDD3. The CDR3 extends over 21 amino acids. V lost 1 base and J lost 4; bases outside the gene matches: 23. Germline-derived CDR1 and CDR2 are TSWWSYY and QGS. The CDR3 coding sequence is TGTGCTCTTGGGGAACGCACAACGTTTCTGGGGGAACCAGACCCGAACGATAAACTCATCTTT. Amino acids: CALGERTTFLGEPDPNDKLIF.

The rearrangement uses TRDV1 and TRDJ1; TRDD3 aligns across 10 bases. The germline gives CDR1 TSWWSYY, CDR2 QGS. The CDR3 has 20 residues. With V trimmed by 3 bases and J by 5 bases, 21 bases remained unmatched. The CDR3 loop reads CALGEPAFLTVLGDFDKLIF. CDR3 in DNA: TGTGCTCTTGGGGAGCCGGCCTTCCTCACAGTACTGGGGGATTTTGATAAACTCATCTTT.

The chain has TRDV1 and TRDJ1; TRDD3 matches 8 bases. V shed 1 base and J 6 bases; nucleotides not matched to a gene: 13. Germline CDR1 TSWWSYY, CDR2 QGS. The CDR3 covers 17 residues. The CDR3 sequence is CALGERSFGDTGHKLIF. CDR3 DNA sequence: TGTGCTCTTGGGGAACGTTCATTCGGGGATACAGGGCATAAACTCATCTTT.

The V call is TRDV2, the J call TRDJ1; 10 bases fit TRDD3. Germline V lookup: CDR1 GEAIGNYY, CDR2 EKD. Trimming removed 0 bases from V and 5 bases from J; junction bases left unmatched: 11. There are 17 residues in the CDR3. CDR3 sequence: CACDTVLGGYAPDKLIF. The DNA of the CDR3 is TGTGCCTGTGACACCGTACTCGGGGGATACGCTCCTGATAAACTCATCTTT.